Included here is one T cell receptor beta chain sequence, with context. Antigen specificity is unknown. The entry originates in a study of cytomegalovirus exposure and HLA in healthy donors. It was with 60 Vbeta and 13 Jbeta primers that the PCR ran. Here immunoSEQ multiplex PCR was the method, and the copy in TCRdb shows in-frame clones only, minus some. The sample has 150,000 to 200,000 clones; around three quarters are singletons. Whole-study findings and limits: The Asian-associated ancestry cluster reportedly had fewer N-insertions than the roughly 670-donor mean in a later analysis. A later analysis by the authors found several of the most significant clusters apparently linked to common viral pathogens. Upon later analysis, HLA-associated TCR beta chains proved more clonally expanded than other, equally common chains.

V trimming: 6 bases; J trimming: 2 bases; junction bases outside the gene matches: 7. The CDR3 consists of 15 residues. Germline-derived CDR1 and CDR2 are SEHNR and FQNEAQ (reference sequence). The sequence came from a woman aged 40 to 50 in good health and CMV-seronegative. The V gene is TRBV7-9, the J gene TRBJ1-3, with 7 nucleotides matching TRBD1. Sequencing was carried out using PBMCs. The CDR3 reads CASRRGQNTGNTIYF. Here the CDR3 DNA reads TGTGCCAGCAGACGGGGACAGAACACTGGAAACACCATATATTTT.